What follows describes a single TCR beta chain. Its antigen is currently unknown. The data were obtained in a study of T cells after yellow fever vaccination. Template switching with 5'RACE generated the TCR cDNA and added a universal primer site and UMIs. TCRdb reprocessed the 5' RACE reads via MiXCR and lists one record per CDR3 protein. The sample includes 600,000 to 750,000 distinct CDR3 sequences, around an eighth seen only once; the top ten take 15%. Germline lookup yields CDR1 LNHDA and CDR2 SQIVND (reference sequence). Trimming stripped 4 bases from V and 4 bases from J, with 19 bases between. The CDR3 loop spans 16 amino acids. Whole-study findings and limits: Abundant clonotypes (contaminants from the bulk population) could be present in FACS-sorted repertoires. Peaking faster, on day 5 versus 15, the secondary response was nonetheless weaker. Reappearing after the booster were most of the clones from primary vaccination (almost 97% CD4, around 90% CD8).

This sequence originates from a man aged 30 to 45 who received the YFV17D yellow fever vaccine. The sample in question was PBMCs, obtained on the day of the yellow fever booster vaccination. J is TRBJ1-2 and V is TRBV19, with D possibly TRBD1 on 6 matching bases. This chain's CDR3 is CASSTTPDSVLYGYTF. The CDR3 nucleotides are TGTGCCAGTAGTACCACACCGGACAGCGTACTCTATGGCTACACCTTC.